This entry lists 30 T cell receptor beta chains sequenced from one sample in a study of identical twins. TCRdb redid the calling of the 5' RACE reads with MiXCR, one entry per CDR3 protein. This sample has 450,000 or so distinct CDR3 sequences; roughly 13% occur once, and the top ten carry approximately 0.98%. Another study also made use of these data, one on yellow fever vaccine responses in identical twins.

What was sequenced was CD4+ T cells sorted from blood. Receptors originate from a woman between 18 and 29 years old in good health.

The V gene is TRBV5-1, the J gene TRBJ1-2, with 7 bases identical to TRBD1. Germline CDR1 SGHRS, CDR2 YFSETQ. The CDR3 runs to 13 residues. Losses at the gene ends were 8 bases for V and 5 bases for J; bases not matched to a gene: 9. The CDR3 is CASRQGAEYGYTF. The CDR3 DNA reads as TGCGCCAGTAGACAGGGTGCGGAATATGGCTACACCTTC.

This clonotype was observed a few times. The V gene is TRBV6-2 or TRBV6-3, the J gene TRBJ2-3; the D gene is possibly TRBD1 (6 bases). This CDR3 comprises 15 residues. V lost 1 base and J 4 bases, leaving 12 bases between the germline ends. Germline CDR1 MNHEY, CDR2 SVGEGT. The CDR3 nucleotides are TGTGCCAGCAGTTACTTGCCAGGGGAACCAGATACGCAGTATTTT. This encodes CASSYLPGEPDTQYF.

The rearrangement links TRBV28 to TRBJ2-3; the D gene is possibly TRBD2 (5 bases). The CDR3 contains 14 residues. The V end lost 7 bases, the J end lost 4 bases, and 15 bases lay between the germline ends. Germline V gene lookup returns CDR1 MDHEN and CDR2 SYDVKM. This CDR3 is CASKKLEGSDTQYF. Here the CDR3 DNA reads TGTGCCAGCAAAAAACTTGAGGGATCAGATACGCAGTATTTT.

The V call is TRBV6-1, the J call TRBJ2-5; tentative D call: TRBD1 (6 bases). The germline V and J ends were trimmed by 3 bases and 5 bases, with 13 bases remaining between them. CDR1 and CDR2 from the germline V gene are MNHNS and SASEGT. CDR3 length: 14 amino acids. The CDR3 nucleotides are TGTGCCAGCAGTGACCGACAGGCGCGGGAGACCCAGTACTTC. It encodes CASSDRQARETQYF.

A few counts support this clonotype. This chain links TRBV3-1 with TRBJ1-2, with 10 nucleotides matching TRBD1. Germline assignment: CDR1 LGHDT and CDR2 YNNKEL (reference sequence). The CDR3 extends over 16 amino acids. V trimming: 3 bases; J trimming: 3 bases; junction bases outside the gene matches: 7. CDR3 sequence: CASSHLRTGGDYGYTF. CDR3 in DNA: TGTGCCAGCAGCCACCTTAGGACAGGGGGAGACTATGGCTACACCTTC.

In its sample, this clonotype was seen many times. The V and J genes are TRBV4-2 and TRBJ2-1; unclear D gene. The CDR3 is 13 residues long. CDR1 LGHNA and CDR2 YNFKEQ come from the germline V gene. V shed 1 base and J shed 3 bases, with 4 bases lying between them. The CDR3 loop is CASSQGNYNEQFF. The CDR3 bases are TGTGCCAGCAGCCAAGGCAACTACAATGAGCAGTTCTTC.

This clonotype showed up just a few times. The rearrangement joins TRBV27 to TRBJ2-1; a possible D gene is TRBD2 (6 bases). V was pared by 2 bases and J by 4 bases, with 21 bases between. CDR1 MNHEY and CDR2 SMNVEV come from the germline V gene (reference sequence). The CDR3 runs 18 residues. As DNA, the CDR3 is TGTGCCAGCAGTTTAATCTGGGAGGCCACCAGAATTTACAATGAGCAGTTCTTC. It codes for CASSLIWEATRIYNEQFF.

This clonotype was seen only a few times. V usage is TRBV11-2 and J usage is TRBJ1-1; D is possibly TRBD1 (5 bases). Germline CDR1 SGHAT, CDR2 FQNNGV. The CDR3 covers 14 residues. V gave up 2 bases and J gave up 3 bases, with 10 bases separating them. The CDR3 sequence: CASSLYRGHTEAFF. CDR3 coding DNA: TGTGCCAGCAGCTTATATAGGGGACACACTGAAGCTTTCTTT.

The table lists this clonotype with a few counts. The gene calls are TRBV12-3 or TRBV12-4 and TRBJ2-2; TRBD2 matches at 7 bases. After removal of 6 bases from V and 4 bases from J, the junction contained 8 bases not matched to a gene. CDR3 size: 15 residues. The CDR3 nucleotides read TGTGCCAGCAGCATAGCGGGCCCAGGCACCGGGGAGCTGTTTTTT. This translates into CASSIAGPGTGELFF.

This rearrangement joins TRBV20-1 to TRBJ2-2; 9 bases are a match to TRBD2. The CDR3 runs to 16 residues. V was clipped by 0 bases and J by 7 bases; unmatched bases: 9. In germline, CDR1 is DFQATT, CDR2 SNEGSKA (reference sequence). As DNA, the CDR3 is TGCAGTGCTAGAGATCGGGTTAGCGGGGGACACGGGGAGCTGTTTTTT. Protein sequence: CSARDRVSGGHGELFF.

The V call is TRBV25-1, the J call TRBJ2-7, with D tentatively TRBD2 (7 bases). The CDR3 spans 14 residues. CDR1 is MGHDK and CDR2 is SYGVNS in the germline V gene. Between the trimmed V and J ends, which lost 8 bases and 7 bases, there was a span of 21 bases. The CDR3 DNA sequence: TGTGCCAGCGGGCAGAGTGGGGGGGCTGGGGAGCAGTACTTC. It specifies CASGQSGGAGEQYF.

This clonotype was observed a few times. The CDR3: CASTRLAGGTGELFF. The CDR3 DNA reads as TGTGCCAGTACCAGACTAGCGGGAGGCACCGGGGAGCTGTTTTTT. The chain joins TRBV2 to TRBJ2-2; 13 bases agree with TRBD2. CDR1 and CDR2 (germline): SNHLY, FYNNEI. This CDR3 has 15 amino acids. Trimming at V came to 9 bases and at J to 4 bases, leaving 5 bases not matched to a gene.

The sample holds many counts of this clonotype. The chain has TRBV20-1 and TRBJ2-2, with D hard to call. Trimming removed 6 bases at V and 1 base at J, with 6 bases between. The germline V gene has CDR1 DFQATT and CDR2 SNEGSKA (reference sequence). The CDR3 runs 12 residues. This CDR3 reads CSATMNTGELFF. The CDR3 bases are TGCAGTGCCACAATGAACACCGGGGAGCTGTTTTTT.

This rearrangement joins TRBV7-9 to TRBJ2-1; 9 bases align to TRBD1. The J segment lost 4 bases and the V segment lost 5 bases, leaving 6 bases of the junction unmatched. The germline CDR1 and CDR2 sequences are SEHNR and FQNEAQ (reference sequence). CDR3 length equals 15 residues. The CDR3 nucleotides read TGTGCCAGCAGCCCCGGGGACAGGGTTTACAATGAGCAGTTCTTC. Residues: CASSPGDRVYNEQFF.

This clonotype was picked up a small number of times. This CDR3 reads CASSKQGAYEQYF. The DNA of the CDR3 is TGTGCCAGTAGTAAACAGGGGGCATACGAGCAGTACTTC. The V gene is TRBV19, the J gene TRBJ2-7, with 9 nucleotides matching TRBD1. The CDR3 contains 13 residues. Germline trimming cut 4 bases from V and 4 bases from J; bases unmatched to any gene: 2. The V gene's germline CDR1 is LNHDA and CDR2 SQIVND (reference sequence).

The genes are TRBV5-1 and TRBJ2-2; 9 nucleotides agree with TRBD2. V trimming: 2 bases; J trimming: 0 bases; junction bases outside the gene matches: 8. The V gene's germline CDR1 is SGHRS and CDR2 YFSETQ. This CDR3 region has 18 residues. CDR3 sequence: CASSLRAGGYPNTGELFF. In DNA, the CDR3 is TGCGCCAGCAGCTTACGAGCGGGAGGTTATCCGAACACCGGGGAGCTGTTTTTT.

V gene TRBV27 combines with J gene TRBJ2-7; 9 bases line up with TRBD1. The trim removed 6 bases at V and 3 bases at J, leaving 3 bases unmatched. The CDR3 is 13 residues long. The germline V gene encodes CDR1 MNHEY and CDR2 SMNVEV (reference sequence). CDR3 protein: CASRLGQGYEQYF. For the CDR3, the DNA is TGTGCCAGCAGGTTGGGACAGGGCTACGAGCAGTACTTC.

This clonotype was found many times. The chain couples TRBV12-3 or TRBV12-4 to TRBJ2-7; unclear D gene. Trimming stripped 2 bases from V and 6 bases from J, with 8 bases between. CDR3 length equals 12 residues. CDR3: CASSLTATEQYF. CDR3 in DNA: TGTGCCAGCAGTTTAACAGCTACCGAGCAGTACTTC.

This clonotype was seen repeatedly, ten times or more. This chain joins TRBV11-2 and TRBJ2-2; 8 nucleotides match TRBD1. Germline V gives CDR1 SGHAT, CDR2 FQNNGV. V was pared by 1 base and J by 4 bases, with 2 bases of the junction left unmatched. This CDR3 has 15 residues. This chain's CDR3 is CASSLGTGTTGELFF. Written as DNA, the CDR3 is TGTGCCAGCAGCTTAGGGACAGGGACCACCGGGGAGCTGTTTTTT.

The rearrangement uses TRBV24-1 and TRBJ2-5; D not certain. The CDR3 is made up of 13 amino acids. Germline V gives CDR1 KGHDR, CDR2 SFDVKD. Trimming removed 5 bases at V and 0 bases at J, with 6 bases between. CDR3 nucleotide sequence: TGTGCCACCAGTGCTGTGAACCAAGAGACCCAGTACTTC. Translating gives CATSAVNQETQYF.

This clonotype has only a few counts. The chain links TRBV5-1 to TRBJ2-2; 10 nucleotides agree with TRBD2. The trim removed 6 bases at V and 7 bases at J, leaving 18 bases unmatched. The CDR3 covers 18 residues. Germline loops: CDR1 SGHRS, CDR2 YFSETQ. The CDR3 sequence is CASTPAQLAGSGNGELFF. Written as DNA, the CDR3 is TGCGCCAGCACCCCCGCCCAACTAGCGGGGAGTGGGAACGGGGAGCTGTTTTTT.

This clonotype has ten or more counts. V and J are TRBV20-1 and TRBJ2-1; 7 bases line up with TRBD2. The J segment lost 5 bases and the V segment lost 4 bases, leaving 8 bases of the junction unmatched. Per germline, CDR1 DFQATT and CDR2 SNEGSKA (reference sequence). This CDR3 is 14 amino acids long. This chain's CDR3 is CSATGGRADNEQFF. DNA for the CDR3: TGCAGTGCTACTGGTGGGAGGGCCGACAATGAGCAGTTCTTC.

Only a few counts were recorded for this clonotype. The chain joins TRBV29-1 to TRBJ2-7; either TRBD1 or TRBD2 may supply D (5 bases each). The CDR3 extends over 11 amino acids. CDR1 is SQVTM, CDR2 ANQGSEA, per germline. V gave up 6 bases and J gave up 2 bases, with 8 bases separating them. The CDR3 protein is CSVGAAYEQYF. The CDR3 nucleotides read TGCAGCGTCGGGGCGGCCTACGAGCAGTACTTC.

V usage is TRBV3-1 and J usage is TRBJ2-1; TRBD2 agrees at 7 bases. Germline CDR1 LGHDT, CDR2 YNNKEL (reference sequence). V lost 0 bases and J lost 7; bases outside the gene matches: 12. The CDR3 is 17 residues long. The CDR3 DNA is TGTGCCAGCAGCCAAGAAGTGAAGGGCCCAGCGGGAAATGAGCAGTTCTTC. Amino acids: CASSQEVKGPAGNEQFF.

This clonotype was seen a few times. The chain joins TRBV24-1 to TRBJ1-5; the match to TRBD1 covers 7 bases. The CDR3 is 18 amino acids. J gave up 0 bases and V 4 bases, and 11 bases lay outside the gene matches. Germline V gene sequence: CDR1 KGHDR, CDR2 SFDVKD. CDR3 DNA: TGTGCCACCAGTGACCTGGGACAGCGAAAAGATAGCAATCAGCCCCAGCATTTT. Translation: CATSDLGQRKDSNQPQHF.

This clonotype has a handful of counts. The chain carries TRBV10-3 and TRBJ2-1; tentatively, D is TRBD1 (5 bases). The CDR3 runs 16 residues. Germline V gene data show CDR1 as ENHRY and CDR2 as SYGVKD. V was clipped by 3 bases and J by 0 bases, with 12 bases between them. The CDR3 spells CAISDRAVSSYNEQFF. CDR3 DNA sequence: TGTGCCATCAGTGACAGGGCGGTTAGCTCCTACAATGAGCAGTTCTTC.

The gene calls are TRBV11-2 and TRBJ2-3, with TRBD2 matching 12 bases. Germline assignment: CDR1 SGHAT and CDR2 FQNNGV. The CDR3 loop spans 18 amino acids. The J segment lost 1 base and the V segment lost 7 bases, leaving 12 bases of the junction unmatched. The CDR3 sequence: CASTVPPSGGARTDTQYF. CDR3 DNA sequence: TGTGCCAGCACCGTACCCCCTAGCGGGGGGGCCCGCACAGATACGCAGTATTTT.

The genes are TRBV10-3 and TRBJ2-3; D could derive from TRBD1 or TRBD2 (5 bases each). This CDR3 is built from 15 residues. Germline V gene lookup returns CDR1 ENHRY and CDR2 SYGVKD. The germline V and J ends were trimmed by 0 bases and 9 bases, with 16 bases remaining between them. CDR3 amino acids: CAISESQPGPLTQYF. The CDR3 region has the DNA TGTGCCATCAGTGAGTCGCAACCGGGACCCCTCACGCAGTATTTT.

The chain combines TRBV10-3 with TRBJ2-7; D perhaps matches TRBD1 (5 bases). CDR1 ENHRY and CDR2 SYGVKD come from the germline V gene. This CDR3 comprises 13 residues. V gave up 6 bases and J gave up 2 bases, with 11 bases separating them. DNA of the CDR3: TGTGCCATCAGAAAACAGGTTACCTACGAGCAGTACTTC. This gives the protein CAIRKQVTYEQYF.

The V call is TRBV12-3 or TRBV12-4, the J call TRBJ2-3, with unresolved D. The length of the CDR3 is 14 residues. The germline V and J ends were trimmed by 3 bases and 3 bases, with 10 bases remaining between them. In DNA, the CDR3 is TGTGCCAGCAGTTTTCAATGGGGTACAGATACGCAGTATTTT. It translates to CASSFQWGTDTQYF.